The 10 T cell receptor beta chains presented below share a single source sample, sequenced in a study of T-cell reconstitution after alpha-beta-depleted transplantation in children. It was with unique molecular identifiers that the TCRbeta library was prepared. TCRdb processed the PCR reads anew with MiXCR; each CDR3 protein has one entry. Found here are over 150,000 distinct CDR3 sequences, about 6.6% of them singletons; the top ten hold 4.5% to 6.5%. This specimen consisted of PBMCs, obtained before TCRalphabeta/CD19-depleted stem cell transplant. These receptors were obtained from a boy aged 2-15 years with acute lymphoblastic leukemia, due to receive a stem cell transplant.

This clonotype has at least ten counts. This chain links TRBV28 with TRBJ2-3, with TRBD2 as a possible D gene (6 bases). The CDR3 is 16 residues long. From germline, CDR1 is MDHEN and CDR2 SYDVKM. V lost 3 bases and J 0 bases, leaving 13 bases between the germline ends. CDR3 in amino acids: CASSLRRVVSTDTQYF. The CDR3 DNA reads TGTGCCAGCAGTTTGAGGAGGGTGGTTAGCACAGATACGCAGTATTTT.

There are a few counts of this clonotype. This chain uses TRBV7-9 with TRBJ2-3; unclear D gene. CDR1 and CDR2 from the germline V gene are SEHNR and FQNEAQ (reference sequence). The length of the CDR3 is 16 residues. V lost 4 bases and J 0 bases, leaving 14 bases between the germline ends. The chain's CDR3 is CASSSRTESSTDTQYF. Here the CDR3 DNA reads TGTGCCAGCAGCTCAAGGACGGAATCTAGCACAGATACGCAGTATTTT.

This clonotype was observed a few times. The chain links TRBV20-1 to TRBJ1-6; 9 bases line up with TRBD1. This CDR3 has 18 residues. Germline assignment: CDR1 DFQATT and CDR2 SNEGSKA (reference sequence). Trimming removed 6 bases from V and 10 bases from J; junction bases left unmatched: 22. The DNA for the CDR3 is TGCAGTGCCCTTACCACCCGGGACAGGGTAAAGGAAGGATCACCCCTCCACTTT. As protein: CSALTTRDRVKEGSPLHF.

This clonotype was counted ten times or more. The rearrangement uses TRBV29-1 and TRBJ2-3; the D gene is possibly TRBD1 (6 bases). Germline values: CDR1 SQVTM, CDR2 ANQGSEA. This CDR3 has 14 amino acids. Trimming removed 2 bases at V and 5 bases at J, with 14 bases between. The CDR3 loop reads CSVESGQYLDTQYF. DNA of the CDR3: TGCAGCGTTGAATCGGGACAATACTTAGATACGCAGTATTTT.

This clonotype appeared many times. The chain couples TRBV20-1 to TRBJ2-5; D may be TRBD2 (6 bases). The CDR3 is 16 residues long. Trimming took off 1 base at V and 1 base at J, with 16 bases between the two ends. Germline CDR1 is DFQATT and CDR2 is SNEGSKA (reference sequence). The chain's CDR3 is CSARAAPSGGQETQYF. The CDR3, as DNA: TGCAGTGCTAGAGCAGCCCCCTCCGGGGGCCAAGAGACCCAGTACTTC.

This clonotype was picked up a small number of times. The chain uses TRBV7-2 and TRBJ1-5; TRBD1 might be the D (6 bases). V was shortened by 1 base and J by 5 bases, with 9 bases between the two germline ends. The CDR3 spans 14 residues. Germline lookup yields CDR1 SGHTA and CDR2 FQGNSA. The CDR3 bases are TGTGCCAGCAGCTTAGAAAGGGGGGATCAGCCCCAGCATTTT. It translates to CASSLERGDQPQHF.

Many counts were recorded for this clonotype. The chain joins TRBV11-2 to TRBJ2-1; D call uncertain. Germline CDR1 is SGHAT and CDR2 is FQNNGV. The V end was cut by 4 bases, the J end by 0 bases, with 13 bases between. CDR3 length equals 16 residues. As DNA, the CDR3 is TGTGCCAGCAGCTCTAGACTGCGGCTCTCCTACAATGAGCAGTTCTTC. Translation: CASSSRLRLSYNEQFF.

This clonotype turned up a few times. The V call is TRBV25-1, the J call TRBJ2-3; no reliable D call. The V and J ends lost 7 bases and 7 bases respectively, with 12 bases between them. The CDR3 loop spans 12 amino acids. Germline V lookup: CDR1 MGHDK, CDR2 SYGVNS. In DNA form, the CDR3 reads TGTGCCAGCAATTTCGACACCAATACGCAGTATTTT. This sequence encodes CASNFDTNTQYF.

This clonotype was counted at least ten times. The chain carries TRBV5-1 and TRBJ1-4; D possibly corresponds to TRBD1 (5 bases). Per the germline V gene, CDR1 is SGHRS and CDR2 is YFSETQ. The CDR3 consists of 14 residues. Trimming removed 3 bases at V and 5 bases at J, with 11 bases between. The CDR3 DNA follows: TGCGCCAGCAGCTCACCGGGGGGGAATGAAAAACTGTTTTTT. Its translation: CASSSPGGNEKLFF.

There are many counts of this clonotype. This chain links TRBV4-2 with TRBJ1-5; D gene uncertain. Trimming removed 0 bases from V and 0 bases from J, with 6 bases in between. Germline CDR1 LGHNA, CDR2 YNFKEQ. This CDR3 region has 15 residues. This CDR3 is CASSQEAASNQPQHF. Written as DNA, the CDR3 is TGTGCCAGCAGCCAAGAGGCAGCTAGCAATCAGCCCCAGCATTTT.